This TCR beta chain came from a study of shared clonotypes between healthy human individuals. V was cut by 4 bases and J by 6 bases, with 19 bases left in between. The CDR3 is 16 residues long. Germline loops: CDR1 MNHEY, CDR2 SVGAGI. This clone came up many times. Several immunoSEQ 96-well plates shared each subset's DNA, each plate a replicate. Method: immunoSEQ multiplex PCR; TCRdb's copy keeps in-frame clones and lacks some. The data contain roughly 1,000,000 clones, about 80% of them singletons. This TCR was sampled from a man aged 18 to 35 in good health. Some clones in this sample may be carry-over from other donors' samples. J is TRBJ2-1 and V is TRBV6-5; tentatively, D is TRBD2 (5 bases). Input material: memory CD4+ T cells from PBMCs. Subset noted: CD45RA-negative fraction. The CDR3 DNA is TGTGCCAGCAGTTCCTGGGCCACTAGATACAGCAATGAGCAGTTCTTC. It codes for CASSSWATRYSNEQFF.